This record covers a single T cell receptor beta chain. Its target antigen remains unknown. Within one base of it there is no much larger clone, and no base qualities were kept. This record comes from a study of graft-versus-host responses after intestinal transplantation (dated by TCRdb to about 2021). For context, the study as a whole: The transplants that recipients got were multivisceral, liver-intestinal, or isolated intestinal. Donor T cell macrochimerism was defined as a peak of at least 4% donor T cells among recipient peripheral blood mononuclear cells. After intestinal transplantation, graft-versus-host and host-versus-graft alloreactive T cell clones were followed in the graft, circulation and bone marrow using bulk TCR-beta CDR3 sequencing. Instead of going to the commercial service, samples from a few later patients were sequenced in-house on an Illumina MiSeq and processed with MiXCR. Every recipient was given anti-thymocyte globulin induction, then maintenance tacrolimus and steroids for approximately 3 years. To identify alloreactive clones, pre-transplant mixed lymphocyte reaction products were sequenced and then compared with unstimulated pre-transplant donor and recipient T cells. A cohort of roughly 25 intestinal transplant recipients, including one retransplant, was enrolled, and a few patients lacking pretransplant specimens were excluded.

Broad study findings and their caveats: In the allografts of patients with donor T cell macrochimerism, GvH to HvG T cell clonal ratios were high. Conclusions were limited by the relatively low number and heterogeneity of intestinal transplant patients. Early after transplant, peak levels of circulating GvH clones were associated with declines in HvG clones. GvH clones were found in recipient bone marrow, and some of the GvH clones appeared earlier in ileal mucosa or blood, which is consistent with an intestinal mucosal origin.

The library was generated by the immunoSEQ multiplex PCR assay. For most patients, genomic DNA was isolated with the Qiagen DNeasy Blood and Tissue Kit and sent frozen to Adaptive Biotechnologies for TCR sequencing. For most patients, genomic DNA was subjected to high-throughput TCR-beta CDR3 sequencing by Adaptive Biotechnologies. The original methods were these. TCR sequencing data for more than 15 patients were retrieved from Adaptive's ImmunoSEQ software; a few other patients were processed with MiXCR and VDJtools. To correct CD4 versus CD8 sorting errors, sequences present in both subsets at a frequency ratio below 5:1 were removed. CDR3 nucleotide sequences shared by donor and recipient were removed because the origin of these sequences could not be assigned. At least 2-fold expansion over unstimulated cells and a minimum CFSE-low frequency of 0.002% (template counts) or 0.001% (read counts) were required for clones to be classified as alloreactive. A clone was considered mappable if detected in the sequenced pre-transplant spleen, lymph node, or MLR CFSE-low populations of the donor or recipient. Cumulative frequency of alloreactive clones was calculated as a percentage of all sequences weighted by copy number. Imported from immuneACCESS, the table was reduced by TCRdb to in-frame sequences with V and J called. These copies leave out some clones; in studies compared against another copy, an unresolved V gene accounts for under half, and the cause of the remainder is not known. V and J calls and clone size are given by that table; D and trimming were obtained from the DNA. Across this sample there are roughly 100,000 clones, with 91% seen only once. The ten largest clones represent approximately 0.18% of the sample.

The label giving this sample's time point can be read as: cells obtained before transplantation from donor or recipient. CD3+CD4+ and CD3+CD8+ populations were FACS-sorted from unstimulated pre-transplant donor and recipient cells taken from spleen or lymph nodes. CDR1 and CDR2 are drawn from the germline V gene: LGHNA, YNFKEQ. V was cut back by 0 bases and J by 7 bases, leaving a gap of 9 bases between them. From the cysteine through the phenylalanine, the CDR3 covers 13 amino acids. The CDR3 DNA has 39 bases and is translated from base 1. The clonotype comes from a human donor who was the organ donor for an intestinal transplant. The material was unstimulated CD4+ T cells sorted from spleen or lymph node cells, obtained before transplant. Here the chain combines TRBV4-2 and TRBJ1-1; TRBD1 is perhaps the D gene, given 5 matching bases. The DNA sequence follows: TGTGCCAGCAGCCAAGAGGGGCAGGGTGAAGCTTTCTTT. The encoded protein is CASSQEGQGEAFF.